This TCR beta chain was obtained from a study of OX40 agonist ivuxolimab in advanced cancers. Looking at the study overall: Ivuxolimab, which targeted the costimulatory receptor OX40 (CD134), was an agonistic, fully human IgG2 monoclonal antibody. Peripheral TCRbeta sequencing aimed to test whether ivuxolimab altered TCR sequence diversity and caused clonal T-cell expansion. Three dose-escalation patients achieved partial responses, one with hepatocellular carcinoma and two with cutaneous melanoma. Of the approximately 54 patients in dose escalation, about 20 had hepatocellular carcinoma, some 15 had melanoma, 9 had renal cell carcinoma and 9 had head and neck cancer. Prior anti-PD-1, anti-PD-L1 or anti-CTLA-4 therapy was permitted, and approximately 42% of dose-escalation patients had received checkpoint inhibitors. The monotherapy dose-escalation portion (N of about 50 patients) of the phase I ivuxolimab trial is reported in the paper. Intravenous ivuxolimab was administered to patients every 2 weeks at six dose levels: 0.01, 0.1, 0.3, 1.5, 3 and 10 mg/kg. The dose-escalation cohort was around 83% male with a mean age of approximately 60 years, ranging from about 20 to 85.

Patients with autoimmune disease history or receiving systemic immunosuppression were excluded from the trial. Peripheral blood for TCR sequencing was collected from all dose cohorts at baseline, on cycle 4 day 1, and on cycle 7 day 1. Samples were obtained from an open-label, multicenter, first-in-human phase I dose-escalation trial of ivuxolimab. Adults with locally advanced or metastatic melanoma, renal cell carcinoma, hepatocellular carcinoma or head and neck squamous cell carcinoma were enrolled in the trial. Before TCR sequencing, CD4+ and CD8+ T cells were separately sorted from peripheral blood. The CDR3 runs 12 residues from the cysteine to the phenylalanine. Solely the CDR3 DNA is kept, with 36 bases framed from the first base. V is reduced by 1 base and J by 2 bases, leaving a spacing of 6 bases between them. Looking up the germline V gene (reference sequence) yields CDR1 GTSNPN and CDR2 SVGIG.

On this clone: Its antigen specificity is not known. Per-base quality was not reported, and no clone a single base away is much larger than it.

For sequencing of the TCRbeta CDR3 region, genomic DNA was extracted from the sorted cells. The immunoSEQ Assay was used for sequencing of TCRbeta CDR3 regions. The table comes from immuneACCESS by way of TCRdb, which keeps in-frame sequences with V and J called. Part of the clones is missing from these tables; in studies checked, under half for an unresolved V gene and the rest for unknown reasons. In all, the sample holds tens of thousands of clones, and 75% to 80% of those were seen once. Approximately 16% of the sample lies in the top ten. Broader findings and caveats from the paper: At doses from 0.1 to 3.0 mg/kg, clonal expansion was seen in both CD4+ and CD8+ blood T cells between baseline and week 6. In the 0.1-3.0 mg/kg groups, partial responders had among the lowest normalized peripheral clonal expansion, particularly in CD8+ T cells. Antigen specificity was not determined for the clonally expanded peripheral T cells. After ivuxolimab, CD8+ T cells had more expanded clones than CD4+ T cells on average. Low levels of normalized T-cell clonal expansion were also shown by some nonresponding patients.

The sequence joins TRBV30 to TRBJ2-7, with the identity of the D gene unclear. This receptor was identified in an adult with an advanced solid tumor such as melanoma, head and neck, liver or kidney cancer. Specimen: CD4+ or CD8+ T cells sorted from blood, collected in a trial of the OX40 agonist ivuxolimab. The CDR3 corresponds to CAWSGATYEQYF. The DNA sequence follows: TGTGCCTGGAGTGGGGCCACCTACGAGCAGTACTTC.